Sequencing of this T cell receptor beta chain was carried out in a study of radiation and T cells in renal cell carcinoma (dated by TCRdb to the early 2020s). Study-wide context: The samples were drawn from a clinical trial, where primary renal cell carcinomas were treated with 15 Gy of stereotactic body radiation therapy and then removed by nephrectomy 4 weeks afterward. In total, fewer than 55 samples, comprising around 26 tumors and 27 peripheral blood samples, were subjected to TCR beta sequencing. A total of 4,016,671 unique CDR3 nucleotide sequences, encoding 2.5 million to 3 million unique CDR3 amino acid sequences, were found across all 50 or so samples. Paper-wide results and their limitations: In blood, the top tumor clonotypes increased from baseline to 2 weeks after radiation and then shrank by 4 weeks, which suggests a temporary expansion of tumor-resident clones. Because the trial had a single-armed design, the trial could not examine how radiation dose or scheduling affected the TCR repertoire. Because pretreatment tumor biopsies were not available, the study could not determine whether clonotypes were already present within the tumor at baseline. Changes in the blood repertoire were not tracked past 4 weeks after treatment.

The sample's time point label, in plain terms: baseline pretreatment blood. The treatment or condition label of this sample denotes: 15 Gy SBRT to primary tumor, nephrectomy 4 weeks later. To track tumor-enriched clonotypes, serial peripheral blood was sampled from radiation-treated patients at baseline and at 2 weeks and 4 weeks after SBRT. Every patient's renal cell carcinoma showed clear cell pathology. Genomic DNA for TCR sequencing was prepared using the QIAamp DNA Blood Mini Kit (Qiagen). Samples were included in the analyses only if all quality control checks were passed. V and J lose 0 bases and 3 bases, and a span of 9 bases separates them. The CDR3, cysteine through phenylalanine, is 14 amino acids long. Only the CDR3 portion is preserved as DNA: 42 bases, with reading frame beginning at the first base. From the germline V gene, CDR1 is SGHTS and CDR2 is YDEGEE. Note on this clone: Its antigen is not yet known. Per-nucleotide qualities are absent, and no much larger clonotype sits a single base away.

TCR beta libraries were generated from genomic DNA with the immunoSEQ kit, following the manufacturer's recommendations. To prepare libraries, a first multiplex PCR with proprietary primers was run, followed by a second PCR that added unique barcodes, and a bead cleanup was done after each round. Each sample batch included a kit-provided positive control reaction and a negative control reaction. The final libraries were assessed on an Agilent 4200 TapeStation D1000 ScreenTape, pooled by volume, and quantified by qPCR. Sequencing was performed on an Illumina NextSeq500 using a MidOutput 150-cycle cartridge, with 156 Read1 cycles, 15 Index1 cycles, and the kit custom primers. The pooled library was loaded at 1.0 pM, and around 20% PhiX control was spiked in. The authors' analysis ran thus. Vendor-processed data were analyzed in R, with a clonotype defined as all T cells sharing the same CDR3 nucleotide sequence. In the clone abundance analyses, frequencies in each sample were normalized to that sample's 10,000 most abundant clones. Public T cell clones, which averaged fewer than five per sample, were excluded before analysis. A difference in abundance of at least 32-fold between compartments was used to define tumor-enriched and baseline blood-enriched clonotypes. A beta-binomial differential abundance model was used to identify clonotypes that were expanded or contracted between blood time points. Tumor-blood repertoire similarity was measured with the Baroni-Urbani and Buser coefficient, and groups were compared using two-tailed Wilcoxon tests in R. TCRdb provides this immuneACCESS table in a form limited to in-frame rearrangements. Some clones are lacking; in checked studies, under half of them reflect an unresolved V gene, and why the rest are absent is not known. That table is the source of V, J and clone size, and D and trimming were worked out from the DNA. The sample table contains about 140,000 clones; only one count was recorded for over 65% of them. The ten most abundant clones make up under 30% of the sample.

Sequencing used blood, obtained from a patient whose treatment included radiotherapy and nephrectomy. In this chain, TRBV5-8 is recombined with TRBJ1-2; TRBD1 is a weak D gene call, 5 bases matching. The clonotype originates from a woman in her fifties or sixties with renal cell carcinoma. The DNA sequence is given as TGTGCCAGCAGCTTGGGAGGGGCCGACTATGGCTACACCTTC. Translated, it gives CASSLGGADYGYTF.